This record covers a single T cell receptor (beta chain). Its antigen is still unknown. The data derive from a study of shared clonotypes between healthy human individuals. Per the original data handling: With immunoSEQ giving junction-only sequences and no quality scores, filtering differed. The table came from immunoSEQ multiplex PCR; TCRdb's copy has only in-frame clones and leaves some out. The V and J calls and clone size are taken from that table; D and trimming were inferred from the DNA. Of about 990,000 clones listed, 75% to 85% are singletons. Every contributor of samples was a Caucasian grown-up residing in Nashville, Tennessee. It was into CD45RA+ naive and CD45RA-negative memory subsets that the CD4+ cells were split. The CDR3 loop spans 17 amino acids. The germline CDR1 and CDR2 sequences are SGHRS and YFSETQ. Trimming pared 4 bases from V and 0 bases from J, leaving 19 bases between. Study observations and caveats: Large sequencing depth failed to make sorted-subset sequencing complete, rarefaction showed.

This TCR came from a young man in good health. Some clones in this sample may be carry-over from other donors' samples. The V call is TRBV5-1, the J call TRBJ1-1; perhaps TRBD1 as D (6 bases). The sequenced material came from memory CD4+ T cells from PBMCs. The subset here: CD45RA-negative fraction. The CDR3: CASSINPRGALNTEAFF. The DNA for the CDR3 is TGCGCCAGCAGCATAAATCCTCGGGGGGCCCTGAACACTGAAGCTTTCTTT.